This is a list of T cell receptor beta chains from one sample in a study of beta chain features in type 1 diabetes. TCRdb's table, derived via immunoSEQ multiplex PCR, lists solely in-frame clones and lacks some. The repertoire includes 900,000 or so clones, 15% to 20% of them detected once, and 0.02% to 0.025% sits in the top ten. The sequenced sample was naive CD4+ T cells from blood. Receptors originate from a woman under 30 in good health. Each CDR3 is given with its conserved first and last residue. A D gene is named only where the DNA matches it firmly. Not all rows give a size; the values are once, few, many and, for expanded clones, a class.

size | J | V | D | DNA | CDR3
few | TRBJ2-5 | TRBV2 | NA | TGTGCCTGGCCGGGAGCCACCCAAGAGACCCAGTACTTC | CAWPGATQETQYF
once | TRBJ2-7 | TRBV6-5 | NA | TGTGCCAGCAGTTACTCACGGGGGTCCTACGAGCAGTACTTC | CASSYSRGSYEQYF
few | TRBJ2-1 | TRBV4-3 | TRBD2 | TGCGCCAGCAGCCAACAGCCGGGACTATCGGGATCTGAGCAGTTCTTC | CASSQQPGLSGSEQFF
few | TRBJ2-7 | TRBV18 | NA | TGTGCCAGCTCGGGCGTGAGCGAGCAGTACTTC | CASSGVSEQYF
NA | TRBJ2-2 | TRBV7-6 | TRBD1 | TGTGCCAGCAGCCCGACAGGGGGCATGAACACCGGGGAGCTGTTTTTT | CASSPTGGMNTGELFF
few | TRBJ2-5 | TRBV10-3 | TRBD1 | TGTGCCACCAGGGGGACATCAGGGATCCAAGAGACCCAGTACTTC | CATRGTSGIQETQYF
NA | TRBJ2-1 | TRBV4-3 | NA | TGCGCCAGCAGCCAGGGAGGATCCCCCAATGAGCAGTTCTTC | CASSQGGSPNEQFF
NA | TRBJ2-1 | TRBV5-1 | TRBD2 | TGCGCCAGCAGCTCCGTGACTAGCGGGAGGGCCCTAGTCGGTAATGAGCAGTTCTTC | CASSSVTSGRALVGNEQFF
few | TRBJ2-5 | TRBV15 | NA | TGTGCCACAAGACTCCAGGGTGGAGAGACCCAGTACTTC | CATRLQGGETQYF
NA | TRBJ1-1 | TRBV25-1 | NA | TGTGCCAGCAGTGAAGTGAATGGTTGGGGACGCGAGGCTTTCTTT | CASSEVNGWGREAFF
NA | TRBJ2-1 | TRBV6-1 | TRBD1 | TGTGCCAGCAGGCTCCGGGACAGGAGTGGTGAGCAGTTCTTC | CASRLRDRSGEQFF
NA | TRBJ1-2 | TRBV9 | TRBD1 | TGTGCCAGCAGCGACGACCCGCGGGACAGGGTTAGGGAAAAGGGCTACACCTTC | CASSDDPRDRVREKGYTF
NA | TRBJ2-7 | TRBV4-3 | TRBD1 | TGCGCCAGCAGCCAGAGCATATACACCGGGACAGGGGGCATCTACGAGCAGTACTTC | CASSQSIYTGTGGIYEQYF
NA | TRBJ2-3 | TRBV25-1 | NA | TGTGCCAGCTCTATCACAGATACGCAGTATTTT | CASSITDTQYF
NA | TRBJ2-7 | TRBV5-1 | NA | TGCGCCACCTCCCGGTCGCCTGATGGGTACGAGCAGTACTTC | CATSRSPDGYEQYF
few | TRBJ2-1 | TRBV12-5 | TRBD2 | TGTGCTAGTGGTGCTAGCGGGAGGGAGGGGTTTGAGCAGTTCTTC | CASGASGREGFEQFF
few | TRBJ2-2 | TRBV5-1 | NA | TGCGCCAGCAGTGAGGGAGTGAACACCGGGGAGCTGTTTTTT | CASSEGVNTGELFF
NA | TRBJ2-5 | TRBV6-5 | NA | TGTGCCAGCGGAGGGACAGAGACCCAGTACTTC | CASGGTETQYF
few | TRBJ1-2 | TRBV18 | TRBD1 | TGTGCCAGCTCACCAGGGACAGGGGGTTCATATGGCTACACCTTC | CASSPGTGGSYGYTF
NA | TRBJ2-2 | TRBV11-2 | TRBD1 | TGTGCCAGCAGCCGCATCAGGGGGAAGACCGGGGAGCTGTTTTTT | CASSRIRGKTGELFF
few | TRBJ1-3 | TRBV25-1 | TRBD1 | TGTGCCAGCAGTGAATGGGACAGCATAGGGAACACCATATATTTT | CASSEWDSIGNTIYF
few | TRBJ2-1 | TRBV7-2 | TRBD1 | TGTGCCAGCAGCACCGGACAGGGAGCCATCTTGCAGTTCTTC | CASSTGQGAILQFF
NA | TRBJ1-4 | TRBV2 | TRBD1 | TGTGCCAGCAGTGACAGGGGGCTAAGAATTGAAAAACTGTTTTTT | CASSDRGLRIEKLFF
few | TRBJ2-3 | TRBV7-9 | NA | TGTGCCAGCAGCATTACAGGGAGCAGCACAGATACGCAGTATTTT | CASSITGSSTDTQYF
NA | TRBJ2-7 | TRBV5-4 | TRBD2 | TGTGCCAGCAGCAGGACGCCATTAGCGGGAAGCGAGCAGTACTTC | CASSRTPLAGSEQYF
few | TRBJ2-1 | TRBV29-1 | NA | TGCAGCGTCAGACTACAGGAGAACTACAATGAGCAGTTCTTC | CSVRLQENYNEQFF
few | TRBJ2-3 | TRBV7-9 | NA | TGTGCCAGCAGATCAGACCCAGATACGCAGTATTTT | CASRSDPDTQYF
NA | TRBJ1-5 | TRBV19 | TRBD1 | TGTGCCAGTAGCCCCAGGGGACAGAGTTACCAGCCCCAGCATTTT | CASSPRGQSYQPQHF
few | TRBJ2-7 | TRBV28 | NA | TGTGCCAGCGGGGGCGATGGGCGCTACGAGCAGTACTTC | CASGGDGRYEQYF
few | TRBJ2-7 | TRBV25-1 | NA | TGTGCCAGCAGTTTGGTCCACGAGCAGTACTTC | CASSLVHEQYF
few | TRBJ2-1 | TRBV7-2 | NA | TGTGCCAGCAGCTTAGAGGTTTACAATGAGCAGTTCTTC | CASSLEVYNEQFF
NA | TRBJ1-5 | TRBV6-1 | NA | TGTGCCAGCAGCCGGGTCAGAGGGGTTGGTCAGCCCCAGCATTTT | CASSRVRGVGQPQHF
NA | TRBJ1-1 | TRBV5-1 | NA | TGCGCCAGCAGCTTGGGGGCGTTGAACACTGAAGCTTTCTTT | CASSLGALNTEAFF